This T cell receptor beta chain is drawn from a study of blood T cells in healthy people across ages. Study results and caveats: Any changes in expanded clonotypes were possibly confounded, as donor CMV status remained unknown. Diversity was estimated from one million T cells, and these estimates were considered underestimates. Long-lived donors carried more naive CD4+ cells and greater diversity than aged donors.

Of note for this clonotype: The antigen is undetermined.

A second PCR of roughly 6 to 12 cycles used a sample-barcoded 5' primer and a J-beta primer mix. Each single sample gave us at least 3 million CDR3-containing paired-end reads. TCRdb re-derived calls from the 5' RACE reads in MiXCR, one entry per CDR3 protein. The repertoire holds 850,000 to 1,100,000 distinct CDR3 sequences, with 35% to 40% as singletons. Trimming shortened V by 5 bases and J by 4 bases, and 14 bases separated the two germline ends. The CDR3 is 15 residues long. The J gene is TRBJ2-2, the V gene TRBV12-3 or TRBV12-4; D is undetermined. The clonotype originates from a young man in good health. Sequencing was done on a sample of blood. CDR3 region: CASSIRVSLTGELFF. The CDR3 DNA sequence: TGTGCCAGCAGTATTCGAGTCAGCCTCACCGGGGAGCTGTTTTTT.